This TCR beta chain was obtained from a study of blood T cell repertoires in COVID-19. Study background: PBMCs, B-cell-depleted T cells, or T cells were the source of the cDNA or gDNA that made up the material.

The CDR3 covers 12 residues. Germline lookup yields CDR1 LGHDT and CDR2 YNNKEL (reference sequence). Comment on this clone: Germline is not matched at one junction end, which may reflect a read error.

Study processing details: Quantification of nucleated cells was approximated via reference gene primer amplification. TCRdb keeps only in-frame clones here, not all; method: immunoSEQ multiplex PCR. That table is the source of V, J and clone size, and D and trimming were worked out from the DNA. Here the sample spans 410,000 or so clones, approximately 90% being singletons. The sample comprised peripheral blood. The clonotype originates from a woman aged 40 to 50 with COVID-19, enrolled during active disease. The chain combines TRBV3-1 (or the pseudogene TRBV3-2) with TRBJ1-4, with D unresolved. The CDR3 loop is CASTQTSEKLFF. The CDR3 nucleotides read TGTGCCAGCACCCAGACTAGTGAAAAACTGTTTTTT.